This T cell receptor beta chain was captured in a study of neurological immune-mediated disorders. The germline V gene encodes CDR1 SGHTA and CDR2 FQGNSA. The CDR3 runs to 15 residues. Between the trimmed V and J ends, which lost 1 base and 6 bases, there was a span of 12 bases. Noted time point: longitudinal time-point 3. TCRdb fed the 5' RACE reads into MiXCR, producing one record per CDR3 protein. The data hold fewer than 110,000 distinct CDR3 sequences, with 10% to 11% observed a single time. This clonotype was counted many times. The source is a female donor with HTLV-1-associated myelopathy (HAM/TSP). This rearrangement joins TRBV7-2 to TRBJ2-2, with D tentatively TRBD1 (5 bases). The material sequenced was PBMCs. CDR3 in DNA: TGTGCCAGCAGCTTAGGAGACAGTGGCGCCGGGGAGCTGTTTTTT. The encoded protein is CASSLGDSGAGELFF.